This T cell receptor (beta chain) came from a study of early T cells in non-severe SARS-CoV-2 infection. A single record per CDR3 protein comes from TCRdb applying MiXCR to the 5' RACE reads. In the table there are 60,000 or so distinct CDR3 sequences, approximately 8% of which are singletons. Germline V CDR1 and CDR2: MNHNS, SASEGT. V was trimmed by 11 bases and J by 0 bases, leaving 17 bases between them. The CDR3 consists of 14 residues. The chain carries TRBV6-1 and TRBJ2-7; TRBD1 might be the D (6 bases). This clonotype was obtained from an adult who was a healthcare worker with PCR-confirmed SARS-CoV-2 infection or an uninfected control (not recorded which). This sample comprised whole blood, obtained at baseline. CDR3 nucleotide sequence: TGTGCCGCCGCCGGGACACCCAACTCCTACGAGCAGTACTTC. Amino acids: CAAAGTPNSYEQYF.